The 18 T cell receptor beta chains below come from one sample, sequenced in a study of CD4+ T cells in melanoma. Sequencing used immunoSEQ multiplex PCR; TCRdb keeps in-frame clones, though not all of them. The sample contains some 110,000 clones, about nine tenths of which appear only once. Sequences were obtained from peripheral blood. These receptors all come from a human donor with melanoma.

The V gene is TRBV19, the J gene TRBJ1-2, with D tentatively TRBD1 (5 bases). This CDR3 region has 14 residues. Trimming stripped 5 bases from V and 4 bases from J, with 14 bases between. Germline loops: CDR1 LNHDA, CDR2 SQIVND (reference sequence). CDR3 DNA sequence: TGTGCCAGTAGTGTGGGCGGGGCGGCCTATGGCTACACCTTC. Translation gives CASSVGGAAYGYTF.

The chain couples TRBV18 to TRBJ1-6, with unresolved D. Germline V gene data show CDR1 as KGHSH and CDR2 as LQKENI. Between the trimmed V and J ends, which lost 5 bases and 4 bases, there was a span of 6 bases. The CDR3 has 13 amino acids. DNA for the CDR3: TGTGCCAGCTCAGAGACTTATAATTCACCCCTCCACTTT. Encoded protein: CASSETYNSPLHF.

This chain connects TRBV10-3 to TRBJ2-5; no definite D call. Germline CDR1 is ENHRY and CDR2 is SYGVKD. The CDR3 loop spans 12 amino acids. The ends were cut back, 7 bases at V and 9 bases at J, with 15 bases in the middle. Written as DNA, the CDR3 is TGTGCCATCAAAGAGACGGGCGATGCCCAGTACTTC. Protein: CAIKETGDAQYF.

Written as DNA, the CDR3 is TGTGCCAGCAGCCCCAGGACAGGGGTAAATGAGCAGTTCTTC. Its protein product is CASSPRTGVNEQFF. The chain carries TRBV7-7 and TRBJ2-1; TRBD1 aligns across 9 bases. J gave up 7 bases and V 5 bases, and 6 bases lay outside the gene matches. The CDR3 is 14 amino acids. Germline assignment: CDR1 SSHAT and CDR2 FNYEAQ (reference sequence).

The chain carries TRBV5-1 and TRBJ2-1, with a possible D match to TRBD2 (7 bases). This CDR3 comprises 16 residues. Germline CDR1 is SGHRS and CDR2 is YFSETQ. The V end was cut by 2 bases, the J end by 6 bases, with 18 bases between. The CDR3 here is CASSFLGAGVSNEQFF. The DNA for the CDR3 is TGCGCCAGCAGCTTTCTGGGGGCGGGAGTCTCCAATGAGCAGTTCTTC.

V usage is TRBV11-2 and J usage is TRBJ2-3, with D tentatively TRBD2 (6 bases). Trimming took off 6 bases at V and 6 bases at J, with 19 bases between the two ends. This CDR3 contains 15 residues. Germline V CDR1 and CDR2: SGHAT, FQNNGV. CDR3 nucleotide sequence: TGTGCCAGCAGGAAAGGAGGGCGGGGTCGGGATACGCAGTATTTT. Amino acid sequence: CASRKGGRGRDTQYF. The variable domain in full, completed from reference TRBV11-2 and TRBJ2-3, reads EAGVAQSPRYKIIEKRQSVAFWCNPISGHATLYWYQQILGQGPKLLIQFQNNGVVDDSQLPKDRFSAERLKGVDSTLKIQPAKLEDSAVYLCASRKGGRGRDTQYFGPGTRLTVL.

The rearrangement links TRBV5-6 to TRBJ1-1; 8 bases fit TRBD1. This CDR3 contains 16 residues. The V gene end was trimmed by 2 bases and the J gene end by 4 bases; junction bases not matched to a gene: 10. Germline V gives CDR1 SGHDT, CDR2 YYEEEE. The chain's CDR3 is CASSFGQGARGTEAFF. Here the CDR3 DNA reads TGTGCCAGCAGCTTTGGGCAGGGGGCAAGGGGCACTGAAGCTTTCTTT.

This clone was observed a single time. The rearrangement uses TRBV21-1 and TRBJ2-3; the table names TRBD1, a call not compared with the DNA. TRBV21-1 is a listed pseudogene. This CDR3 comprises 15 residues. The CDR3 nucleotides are TGTGCCAGCACCCTGTCCCGGGACAGGGTAGATACGCAGTATTTT. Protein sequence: CASTLSRDRVDTQYF.

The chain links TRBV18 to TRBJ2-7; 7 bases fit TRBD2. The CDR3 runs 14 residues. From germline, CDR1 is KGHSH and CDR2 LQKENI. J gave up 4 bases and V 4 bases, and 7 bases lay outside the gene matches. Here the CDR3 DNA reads TGTGCCAGCTCACGGGGCGGGAGTGTTTACGAGCAGTACTTC. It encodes CASSRGGSVYEQYF.

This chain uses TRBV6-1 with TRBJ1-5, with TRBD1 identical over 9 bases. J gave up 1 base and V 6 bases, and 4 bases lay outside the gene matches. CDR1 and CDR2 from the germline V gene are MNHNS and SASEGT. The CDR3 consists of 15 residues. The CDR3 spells CASRRDRASNQPQHF. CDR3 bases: TGTGCCAGCAGAAGGGACAGGGCGAGCAATCAGCCCCAGCATTTT.

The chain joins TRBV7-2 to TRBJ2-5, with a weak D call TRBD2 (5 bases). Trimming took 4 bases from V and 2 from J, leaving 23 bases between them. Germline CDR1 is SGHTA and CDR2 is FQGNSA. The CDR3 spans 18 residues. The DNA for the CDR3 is TGTGCCAGCAGCTCCCCGACCGATATGGCTAGCCCACAAGAGACCCAGTACTTC. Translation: CASSSPTDMASPQETQYF.

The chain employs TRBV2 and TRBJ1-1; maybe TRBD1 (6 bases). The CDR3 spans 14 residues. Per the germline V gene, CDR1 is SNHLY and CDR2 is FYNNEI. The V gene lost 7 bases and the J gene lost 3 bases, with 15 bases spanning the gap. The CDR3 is CASTRQGRDTEAFF. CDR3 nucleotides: TGTGCCAGCACCCGCCAGGGGAGGGACACTGAAGCTTTCTTT.

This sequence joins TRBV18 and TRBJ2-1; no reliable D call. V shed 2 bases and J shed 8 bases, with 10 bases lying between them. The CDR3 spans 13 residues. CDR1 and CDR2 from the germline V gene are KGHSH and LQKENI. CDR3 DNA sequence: TGTGCCAGCTCACCAAGGCTCGAGGATGAGCAGTTCTTC. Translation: CASSPRLEDEQFF.

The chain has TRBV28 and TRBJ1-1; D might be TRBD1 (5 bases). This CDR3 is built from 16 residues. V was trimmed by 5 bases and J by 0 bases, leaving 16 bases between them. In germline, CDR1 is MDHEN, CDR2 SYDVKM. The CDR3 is CASSPLGEGMNTEAFF. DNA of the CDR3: TGTGCCAGCAGTCCCCTCGGGGAGGGGATGAACACTGAAGCTTTCTTT.

The DNA of the CDR3 is TGTGCCAGCAGTTTAGTTTGGACCGGGGAGCTGTTTTTT. Residues: CASSLVWTGELFF. This chain uses TRBV28 with TRBJ2-2; D gene uncertain. V lost 2 bases and J lost 5, with 6 bases in between. This CDR3 contains 13 residues. Germline V gene sequence: CDR1 MDHEN, CDR2 SYDVKM.

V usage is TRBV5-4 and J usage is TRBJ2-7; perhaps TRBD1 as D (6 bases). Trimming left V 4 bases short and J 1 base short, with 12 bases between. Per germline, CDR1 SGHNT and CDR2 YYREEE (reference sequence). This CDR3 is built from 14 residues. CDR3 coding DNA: TGTGCCAGCAGCCTGGGGGCCTTTTCCTACGAGCAGTACTTC. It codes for CASSLGAFSYEQYF.

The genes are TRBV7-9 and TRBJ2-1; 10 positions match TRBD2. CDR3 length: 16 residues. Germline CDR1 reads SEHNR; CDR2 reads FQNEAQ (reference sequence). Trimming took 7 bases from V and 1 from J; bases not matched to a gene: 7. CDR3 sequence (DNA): TGTGCCAGCACCTTTACTAGCGGGGTATCCTACAATGAGCAGTTCTTC. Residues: CASTFTSGVSYNEQFF.

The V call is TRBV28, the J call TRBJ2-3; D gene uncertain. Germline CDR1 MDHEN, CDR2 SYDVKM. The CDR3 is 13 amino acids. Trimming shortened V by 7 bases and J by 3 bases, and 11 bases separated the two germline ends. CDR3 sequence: CASTQRWTDTQYF. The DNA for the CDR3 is TGTGCCAGCACTCAAAGGTGGACAGATACGCAGTATTTT.